Listed below are T cell receptor beta chains from one sample, sequenced in a study of T cell responses to AZD1222 COVID-19 vaccine. Produced via immunoSEQ multiplex PCR; TCRdb's table is partial and in-frame only. The sample lists roughly 100,000 clones; over 80% were seen once. The source material was peripheral blood, sampled on day 0 of AZD1222 vaccination. These receptors all stem from an adult in good health. The CDR3 runs from the conserved cysteine through the conserved F or W. A D gene is named only where the DNA matches it firmly. Some rows mark clone size as missing; the rest say once, few, many or name a class of expanded clone.

d_call: -; v_call: TRBV15; clone_size: -; j_call: TRBJ2-7; cdr3_nt: TGTGCCACCAGCAGAGATGGTCCCTCCTACGAGCAGTACTTC; cdr3_aa: CATSRDGPSYEQYF
d_call: TRBD2; v_call: TRBV5-1; clone_size: -; j_call: TRBJ2-1; cdr3_nt: TGCGCCAGCAGTATCGGGGGGGCCTACAATGAGCAGTTCTTC; cdr3_aa: CASSIGGAYNEQFF
d_call: -; v_call: TRBV6-2/TRBV6-3; clone_size: -; j_call: TRBJ1-4; cdr3_nt: TGTGCCAGCAGTACCCTTGACACTGATGAAAAACTGTTTTTT; cdr3_aa: CASSTLDTDEKLFF
d_call: TRBD1; v_call: TRBV4-1; clone_size: -; j_call: TRBJ1-6; cdr3_nt: TGCGCCAGCAGCCGGGACAGGGGTTCCTATAATTCACCCCTCCACTTT; cdr3_aa: CASSRDRGSYNSPLHF
d_call: -; v_call: TRBV7-7; clone_size: -; j_call: TRBJ2-5; cdr3_nt: TGTGCTAGCAGCTTTGGAGAGACCCAGTACTTC; cdr3_aa: CASSFGETQYF
d_call: -; v_call: TRBV5-1; clone_size: -; j_call: TRBJ2-5; cdr3_nt: TGCGCCAGCAGCTTGGAAGGAGGGTGGGAGACCCAGTACTTC; cdr3_aa: CASSLEGGWETQYF
d_call: TRBD1; v_call: TRBV28; clone_size: -; j_call: TRBJ1-3; cdr3_nt: TGTGCCAGCAGTGATGGGACAGGAGTTCACACCATATATTTT; cdr3_aa: CASSDGTGVHTIYF
d_call: -; v_call: TRBV29-1; clone_size: few; j_call: TRBJ2-1; cdr3_nt: TGCAGCGTTAGAAGGGGTGGGAGCTCCTACAATGAGCAGTTCTTC; cdr3_aa: CSVRRGGSSYNEQFF
d_call: -; v_call: TRBV20-1; clone_size: -; j_call: TRBJ2-7; cdr3_nt: TGCAGTGCTAGGCCTTCCTACGAGCAGTACTTC; cdr3_aa: CSARPSYEQYF
d_call: -; v_call: TRBV30; clone_size: -; j_call: TRBJ1-4; cdr3_nt: TGTGCCTGGAGTGCGATGAGGGGTTGGGATGAAAAACTGTTTTTT; cdr3_aa: CAWSAMRGWDEKLFF
d_call: TRBD2; v_call: TRBV10-1; clone_size: -; j_call: TRBJ2-1; cdr3_nt: TGCGCCAGCTCCCGGACTAGCGGGAACAGTGAGCAGTTCTTC; cdr3_aa: CASSRTSGNSEQFF
d_call: -; v_call: TRBV6-5; clone_size: -; j_call: TRBJ1-4; cdr3_nt: TGTGCCAGCAGTTACTCGAGGGTTGGAGGAGGAAAACTGTTTTTT; cdr3_aa: CASSYSRVGGGKLFF
d_call: -; v_call: TRBV24-1; clone_size: -; j_call: TRBJ1-1; cdr3_nt: TGTGCCACCAGTGATTTGAATTGGGGGCGTCCCACTGAAGCTTTCTTT; cdr3_aa: CATSDLNWGRPTEAFF
d_call: -; v_call: TRBV2; clone_size: -; j_call: TRBJ1-2; cdr3_nt: TGTGCCAGCAGTCTTACGACGGGTCTGGGTGGCTACACCTTC; cdr3_aa: CASSLTTGLGGYTF
d_call: -; v_call: TRBV28; clone_size: -; j_call: TRBJ2-7; cdr3_nt: TGTGCCAGCAGGGGCCCGAGGGAAACCGACTACGAGCAGTACTTC; cdr3_aa: CASRGPRETDYEQYF
d_call: -; v_call: TRBV6-2/TRBV6-3; clone_size: once; j_call: TRBJ2-7; cdr3_nt: TGTGCCAGCAGTTTGGGGGCGTACGAGCAGTACTTC; cdr3_aa: CASSLGAYEQYF
d_call: -; v_call: TRBV4-2; clone_size: -; j_call: TRBJ2-7; cdr3_nt: TGTGCCAGCAGCGAAGGGGTGGGGGTCTACGAGCAGTACTTC; cdr3_aa: CASSEGVGVYEQYF
d_call: -; v_call: TRBV27; clone_size: -; j_call: TRBJ2-1; cdr3_nt: TGTGCCAGCAGTCCCCTTTTCAGCTCCTACAATGAGCAGTTCTTC; cdr3_aa: CASSPLFSSYNEQFF
d_call: -; v_call: TRBV28; clone_size: -; j_call: TRBJ1-2; cdr3_nt: TGTGCCAGCAGTTTTTCATCTGCGGGGAGGGATGGCTACACCTTC; cdr3_aa: CASSFSSAGRDGYTF
d_call: TRBD1; v_call: TRBV28; clone_size: -; j_call: TRBJ1-1; cdr3_nt: TGTGCCAGCCTTCTTATTCACGCGGGGACAGGGAACACTGAAGCTTTCTTT; cdr3_aa: CASLLIHAGTGNTEAFF
d_call: TRBD1; v_call: TRBV18; clone_size: -; j_call: TRBJ2-2; cdr3_nt: TGTGCCAGCTCACCTCCGGGACAGGGACCTACCGGGGAGCTGTTTTTT; cdr3_aa: CASSPPGQGPTGELFF
d_call: TRBD2; v_call: TRBV7-3; clone_size: -; j_call: TRBJ2-1; cdr3_nt: TGTGCCAGCAGCTCGAATAGCGGGGGGGCCTATGAGCAGTTCTTC; cdr3_aa: CASSSNSGGAYEQFF
d_call: TRBD2; v_call: TRBV24-1; clone_size: -; j_call: TRBJ2-1; cdr3_nt: TGTGCCACCAGTGATTTGCGTAGCGGGGGGACCTCGTACAATGAGCAGTTCTTC; cdr3_aa: CATSDLRSGGTSYNEQFF
d_call: -; v_call: TRBV2; clone_size: few; j_call: TRBJ2-5; cdr3_nt: TGTGCCAGCAGTGAAAGCTCCGGGGGGCTCGGTTTGGAGACCCAGTACTTC; cdr3_aa: CASSESSGGLGLETQYF
d_call: TRBD1; v_call: TRBV27; clone_size: -; j_call: TRBJ2-7; cdr3_nt: TGTGCCAGCAGTTTACAACAGGGGGTCGACGAGCAGTACTTC; cdr3_aa: CASSLQQGVDEQYF
d_call: -; v_call: TRBV3-1/TRBV3-2; clone_size: -; j_call: TRBJ1-1; cdr3_nt: TGTGCCAGCAGCCAAGAGCCCGAACCCTATTTGAACACTGAAGCTTTCTTT; cdr3_aa: CASSQEPEPYLNTEAFF
d_call: -; v_call: TRBV7-9; clone_size: -; j_call: TRBJ1-2; cdr3_nt: TGTGCCAGCAGCGATTCTGTAGATGATGGCTACACCTTC; cdr3_aa: CASSDSVDDGYTF
d_call: TRBD2; v_call: TRBV28; clone_size: -; j_call: TRBJ2-1; cdr3_nt: TGTGCCAGCAGTCCCCAAAGCGGGAGTCTCTACAATGAGCAGTTCTTC; cdr3_aa: CASSPQSGSLYNEQFF
d_call: -; v_call: TRBV5-1; clone_size: -; j_call: TRBJ2-2; cdr3_nt: TGCGCCAGCAGTAGTGAGGGCACCGGGGAGCTGTTTTTT; cdr3_aa: CASSSEGTGELFF
d_call: -; v_call: TRBV18; clone_size: -; j_call: TRBJ2-1; cdr3_nt: TGTGCCAGCTCACCACTATCCACTGAGGGGCAGTTCTTC; cdr3_aa: CASSPLSTEGQFF
d_call: -; v_call: TRBV25-1; clone_size: -; j_call: TRBJ1-3; cdr3_nt: TGTGCCAGCAGTGACCACAGGAGCTCTGGAAACACCATATATTTT; cdr3_aa: CASSDHRSSGNTIYF
d_call: -; v_call: TRBV27; clone_size: -; j_call: TRBJ1-1; cdr3_nt: TGTGCCAGCAGTTTAAGGGTAGGGGAGAAAATGAACACTGAAGCTTTCTTT; cdr3_aa: CASSLRVGEKMNTEAFF
d_call: TRBD1; v_call: TRBV18; clone_size: -; j_call: TRBJ1-5; cdr3_nt: TGTGCCAGCTCACGGGGACAGGGGCCCACGAATCAGCCCCAGCATTTT; cdr3_aa: CASSRGQGPTNQPQHF